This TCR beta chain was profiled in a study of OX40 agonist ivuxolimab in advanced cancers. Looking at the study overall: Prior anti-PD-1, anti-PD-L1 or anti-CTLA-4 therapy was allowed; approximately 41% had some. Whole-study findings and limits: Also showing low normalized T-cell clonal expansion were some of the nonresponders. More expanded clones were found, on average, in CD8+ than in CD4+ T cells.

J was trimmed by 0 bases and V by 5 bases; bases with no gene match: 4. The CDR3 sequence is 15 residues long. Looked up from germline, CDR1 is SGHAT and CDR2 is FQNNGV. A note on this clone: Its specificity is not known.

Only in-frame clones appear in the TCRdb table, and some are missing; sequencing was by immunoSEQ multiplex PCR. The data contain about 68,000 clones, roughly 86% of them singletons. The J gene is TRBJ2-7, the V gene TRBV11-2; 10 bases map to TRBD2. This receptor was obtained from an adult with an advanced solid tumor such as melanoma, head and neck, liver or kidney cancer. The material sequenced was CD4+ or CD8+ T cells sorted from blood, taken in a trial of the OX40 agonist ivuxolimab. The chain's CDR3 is CASSRTSGASYEQYF. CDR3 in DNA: TGTGCCAGCAGCAGAACTAGCGGGGCCTCCTACGAGCAGTACTTC.